This TCR beta chain comes out of a study of T-cell memory formation after mild COVID-19. Study-wide points: Those CD4+ clones that contracted were mainly in CM and EM (CD8+ ones in EMRA).

This clonotype was detected a few times. Its specificity is unknown. TCR alpha and TCR beta cDNA libraries carrying sample barcodes and UMIs came from 5'RACE with constant-segment primers. TCRdb itself ran the 5' RACE reads through MiXCR, one entry per CDR3 protein. The sample has more than 80,000 distinct CDR3 sequences; about 15% are singletons. Per the germline V gene, CDR1 is SEHNR and CDR2 is FQNEAQ (reference sequence). There are 16 residues in the CDR3. With 5 bases removed from V and 5 bases from J, the gap between germline ends came to 21 bases. The source is an adult woman who had mild COVID-19 (a few samples of this study predate the infection). Cell type and time point are not known. V usage is TRBV7-9 and J usage is TRBJ1-2; perhaps TRBD1 as D (5 bases). The specimen sequenced was PBMCs or a T cell subset sorted from them (not recorded which). This CDR3 reads CASSPTGTVNRYGYTF. DNA for the CDR3: TGTGCCAGCAGCCCGACCGGGACTGTAAACCGGTATGGCTACACCTTC. Using reference TRBV7-9 and TRBJ1-2 for the parts outside the CDR3, the full variable domain is DTGVSQNPRHKITKRGQNVTFRCDPISEHNRLYWYRQTLGQGPEFLTYFQNEAQLEKSRLLSDRFSAERPKGSFSTLEIQRTEQGDSAMYLCASSPTGTVNRYGYTFGSGTRLTVV.